This T cell receptor (beta chain) is from a study of patients and donors after allogeneic stem cell transplantation. A single record per CDR3 protein comes from TCRdb applying MiXCR to the RT-PCR reads. Seen here are approximately 170,000 distinct CDR3 sequences, approximately 30% observed once, and the top ten hold around 3%. Germline V gives CDR1 SGHTA, CDR2 FQGNSA. The CDR3 sequence is 18 residues long. Trimming cost V 5 bases and J 2 bases; bases outside gene matches: 12. This clonotype showed up just a few times. The sequence came from a human donor who was either an allogeneic HSCT recipient or a stem cell or donor lymphocyte infusion donor (not recorded which). It is not recorded whose cells these are; they may come from a transplant donor. The chain uses TRBV7-2 and TRBJ2-3, with 11 bases lining up with TRBD2. The specimen sequenced was blood, either unsorted or a sorted T cell fraction (not recorded which). The CDR3 is CASSDSIAGGIHTDTQYF. The CDR3 DNA sequence: TGTGCCAGCAGCGACTCGATAGCGGGAGGGATTCACACAGATACGCAGTATTTT.